Included here is one TCR beta chain sequence, with context. Its target is unknown. Produced via immunoSEQ multiplex PCR; TCRdb's table is partial and in-frame only. The table shows approximately 74,000 clones, with more than 80% occurring only once. This CDR3 has 14 amino acids. Germline CDR1 and CDR2: KGHSH and LQKENI. Trimming took off 6 bases at V and 4 bases at J, with 13 bases between the two ends. These data belong to a study of T cell responses to AZD1222 COVID-19 vaccine. Study outcomes and limitations: Close to half of all spike-specific TCRs reportedly target regions of the variants that are unmutated. Only five or six AZD1222 recipients tested seropositive at baseline. Vaccine-associated CD4 TCRs ranged over spike, dominating at 160-218 and 743-854. Most donors were white British, females outnumbered males, and clonal diversity was possibly underestimated.

This TCR was recovered from an adult in good health. This chain connects TRBV18 to TRBJ1-3, with D unclear. The sample in question was peripheral blood, obtained on day 0 of AZD1222 vaccination. CDR3 region: CASSPAGYGNTIYF. Written as DNA, the CDR3 is TGTGCCAGCTCCCCGGCCGGGTACGGAAACACCATATATTTT.